Listed here are 29 T cell receptor beta chains from one sample, sequenced in a study of blood T cell repertoires in COVID-19 (TCRdb year 2020). The method behind the library was the immunoSEQ multiplex PCR assay. TCRdb obtained this table from immuneACCESS and retained in-frame rearrangements with V and J assigned. These tables miss some clones; where compared with another copy, unresolved V genes account for less than half of the shortfall, and the remainder is unexplained. The sample records approximately 260,000 clones, over 75% of which are singletons. The ten largest clones add up to roughly 2% of the sample. The sequenced sample consisted of peripheral blood. All receptors come from a woman between 40 and 55 years old who had recovered from COVID-19.

This clone is a singleton in its sample. This chain links TRBV7-2 with TRBJ2-7; 9 positions match TRBD2. The CDR3 sequence is 17 residues long. Germline-derived CDR1 and CDR2 are SGHTA and FQGNSA. V was pared by 2 bases and J by 3 bases, with 11 bases of the junction left unmatched. CDR3 sequence: CASSLKSPTSGNYEQYF. CDR3 in DNA: TGTGCCAGCAGCTTAAAATCACCGACTAGCGGAAACTACGAGCAGTACTTC.

V gene TRBV2 combines with J gene TRBJ2-7, with D possibly matching TRBD1 (6 bases). Germline V CDR1 and CDR2: SNHLY, FYNNEI. This CDR3 is built from 14 residues. V was shortened by 4 bases and J by 6 bases, with 16 bases between the two germline ends. The CDR3 DNA reads as TGTGCCAGCAGTGGAACGAGGGGGATAGCCGAGCAGTACTTC. Translated, it gives CASSGTRGIAEQYF.

This chain connects TRBV6-5 to TRBJ1-1; TRBD1 matches at 7 bases. The J segment lost 5 bases and the V segment lost 5 bases, leaving 8 bases of the junction unmatched. This CDR3 has 14 amino acids. CDR1 is MNHEY and CDR2 is SVGAGI in the germline V gene. The DNA of the CDR3 is TGTGCCAGCAGTCCCCGGGACAGATTAACTGAAGCTTTCTTT. Amino acids: CASSPRDRLTEAFF.

This chain uses TRBV2 with TRBJ2-3; no reliable D call. The CDR3 sequence is 15 residues long. V was shortened by 2 bases and J by 2 bases, with 11 bases between the two germline ends. Germline CDR1 reads SNHLY; CDR2 reads FYNNEI. The CDR3 here is CASSELALATDTQYF. The CDR3 DNA sequence: TGTGCCAGCAGTGAATTGGCGTTAGCCACAGATACGCAGTATTTT.

The chain is built from TRBV4-2 and TRBJ1-3, with TRBD1 as a possible D gene (5 bases). V lost 0 bases, J lost 0 bases, and 15 bases lay in between. The CDR3 is 18 residues long. Per germline, CDR1 LGHNA and CDR2 YNFKEQ. The CDR3 DNA reads TGTGCCAGCAGCCAAGATTGGGGCAGGCCCTCCTCTGGAAACACCATATATTTT. Protein: CASSQDWGRPSSGNTIYF.

The CDR3 DNA follows: TGCGCCAGCAGCCAAGATGGCGGGTTTTCCTTAACCCACTATGGCTACACCTTC. It is translated as CASSQDGGFSLTHYGYTF. V and J are TRBV4-3 and TRBJ1-2; the D is unclear. The length of the CDR3 is 18 residues. Germline V CDR1 and CDR2: LGHNA, YSLEER. V gave up 0 bases and J gave up 3 bases, with 20 bases separating them.

In this sample, this clone turned up once. The V call is TRBV11-3, the J call TRBJ2-3; D ambiguous. Germline-derived CDR1 and CDR2 are SGHNT and YENEEA. The CDR3 consists of 14 residues. V was shortened by 0 bases and J by 8 bases, with 12 bases between the two germline ends. CDR3 sequence (DNA): TGTGCCAGCAGCTTAGACTTTGCGTCTGGTACGCAGTATTTT. It translates to CASSLDFASGTQYF.

The chain's CDR3 is CASSLRLQGREETQYF. The CDR3 DNA sequence: TGTGCCAGCTCACTCCGCCTACAGGGAAGAGAAGAGACCCAGTACTTC. The chain has TRBV18 and TRBJ2-5; a weak D match, TRBD1 (6 bases). The CDR3 contains 16 residues. V gave up 4 bases and J gave up 3 bases, with 18 bases separating them. Germline V gives CDR1 KGHSH, CDR2 LQKENI.

In this sample, this clone turned up many times. J is TRBJ1-4 and V is TRBV27, with TRBD1 matching 7 bases. The V gene end was trimmed by 4 bases and the J gene end by 7 bases; junction bases not matched to a gene: 9. Germline V gene lookup returns CDR1 MNHEY and CDR2 SMNVEV (reference sequence). This CDR3 contains 15 residues. CDR3 in DNA: TGTGCCAGCAGTTCCTTACTGACAGGGATTGAAAAACTGTTTTTT. Its translation: CASSSLLTGIEKLFF. The full variable domain, with the rest looked up from reference TRBV27 and TRBJ1-4, is EAQVTQNPRYLITVTGKKLTVTCSQNMNHEYMSWYRQDPGLGLRQIYYSMNVEVTDKGDVPEGYKVSRKEKRNFPLILESPSPNQTSLYFCASSSLLTGIEKLFFGSGTQLSVL.

This CDR3 reads CASSQEAGARTYEQYF. In DNA, the CDR3 is TGTGCCAGCAGCCAAGAAGCTGGGGCGCGGACCTACGAGCAGTACTTC. The genes are TRBV4-2 and TRBJ2-7; D might be TRBD1 (5 bases). Germline-derived CDR1 and CDR2 are LGHNA and YNFKEQ. V was clipped by 0 bases and J by 2 bases, with 14 bases between them. The CDR3 is 16 amino acids.

J is TRBJ2-1 and V is TRBV15; 7 bases line up with TRBD2. The CDR3 has 16 residues. J gave up 0 bases and V 3 bases, and 5 bases lay outside the gene matches. In germline, CDR1 is LNHNV, CDR2 YYDKDF (reference sequence). The CDR3 nucleotides read TGTGCCACCAGCAGGGCTAGCGGCAGCTCCTACAATGAGCAGTTCTTC. Translation: CATSRASGSSYNEQFF.

The chain recombines TRBV11-2 with TRBJ2-7; D is unclear. The CDR3 consists of 14 residues. CDR1 and CDR2 (germline): SGHAT, FQNNGV. The V end was cut by 5 bases, the J end by 0 bases, with 11 bases between. The CDR3 region has the DNA TGTGCCAGCAGCCTAAGACTCAGCTCCTACGAGCAGTACTTC. This codes for CASSLRLSSYEQYF.

J is TRBJ2-1 and V is TRBV9; 8 bases fit TRBD1. The CDR3 loop spans 14 amino acids. Trimming at V came to 2 bases and at J to 8 bases, leaving 6 bases not matched to a gene. Germline CDR1 SGDLS, CDR2 YYNGEE. CDR3 in DNA: TGTGCCAGCAGCGTGGACAGGGTAAAGGATGAGCAGTTCTTC. It encodes CASSVDRVKDEQFF.

The V call is TRBV7-8, the J call TRBJ2-3, with TRBD2 identical over 13 bases. V dropped 6 bases and J dropped 6; count of bases not matched to a gene: 6. The germline gives CDR1 SGHVS, CDR2 FQNEAQ. CDR3 length equals 15 residues. The CDR3: CASRGTSGARDTQYF. CDR3 coding DNA: TGTGCCAGCAGAGGGACTAGCGGGGCGAGGGATACGCAGTATTTT.

This rearrangement joins TRBV5-1 to TRBJ2-1; D remains unclear. This CDR3 is 16 amino acids long. Trimming removed 1 base from V and 0 bases from J, with 11 bases in between. Germline values: CDR1 SGHRS, CDR2 YFSETQ. The CDR3 loop reads CASSLSLDFSYNEQFF. The CDR3 region has the DNA TGCGCCAGCAGCTTGTCCCTAGACTTCTCCTACAATGAGCAGTTCTTC.

This clone was counted a single time. J is TRBJ2-1 and V is TRBV7-3, with a possible D match to TRBD1 (5 bases). From germline, CDR1 is SGHTA and CDR2 FQGTGA. The CDR3 loop spans 17 amino acids. V was pared by 2 bases and J by 1 base, with 15 bases between. The CDR3 DNA follows: TGTGCCAGCAGCTTAGTCTCGGCACAGGCTTCCTACAATGAGCAGTTCTTC. Amino acid sequence: CASSLVSAQASYNEQFF.

V usage is TRBV6-5 and J usage is TRBJ2-7, with TRBD2 matching 9 bases. J lost 7 bases, V lost 4 bases, and 5 bases had no gene match. CDR1 is MNHEY, CDR2 SVGAGI, per germline. The CDR3 loop spans 13 amino acids. CDR3 sequence reads: CASSLAGVGEQYF. For the CDR3, the DNA is TGTGCCAGCAGTTTAGCGGGAGTGGGGGAGCAGTACTTC.

V gene TRBV9 combines with J gene TRBJ2-1; no clear D gene. The CDR3 has 14 amino acids. Trimming removed 0 bases at V and 0 bases at J, with 4 bases between. Looked up from germline, CDR1 is SGDLS and CDR2 is YYNGEE. CDR3 in DNA: TGTGCCAGCAGCGTAGGGAGCTCCTACAATGAGCAGTTCTTC. This codes for CASSVGSSYNEQFF.

This sequence joins TRBV5-8 and TRBJ1-5; D not resolved. Trimming removed 4 bases at V and 4 bases at J, with 3 bases between. Germline lookup yields CDR1 SGHTS and CDR2 YDEGEE. This CDR3 is built from 11 residues. DNA of the CDR3: TGTGCCAGCAGCCAAAATCAGCCCCAGCATTTT. It yields the protein CASSQNQPQHF.

The V and J genes are TRBV6-5 and TRBJ2-7; D is perhaps TRBD1 (6 bases). The CDR3 length is 15 residues. CDR1 and CDR2 from the germline V gene are MNHEY and SVGAGI. V was trimmed by 0 bases and J by 5 bases, leaving 14 bases between them. The CDR3 protein is CASSYSGIQGNEQYF. The CDR3 DNA reads TGTGCCAGCAGTTACTCAGGGATACAGGGCAACGAGCAGTACTTC.

This chain connects TRBV6-4 to TRBJ2-1; weak D call: TRBD2 (6 bases). Trimming shortened V by 4 bases and J by 11 bases, and 18 bases separated the two germline ends. This CDR3 comprises 14 residues. The germline V gene has CDR1 MRHNA and CDR2 SNTAGT. The CDR3 loop is CASSGDSRRGKQFF. In DNA, the CDR3 is TGTGCCAGCAGTGGGGACTCCCGCAGAGGTAAGCAGTTCTTC.

The rearrangement links TRBV28 to TRBJ1-2; D may be TRBD1 (6 bases). CDR1 is MDHEN and CDR2 is SYDVKM in the germline V gene. The V and J ends lost 7 bases and 6 bases respectively, with 21 bases between them. The CDR3 is 15 residues long. The CDR3 sequence is CASNLRARGLHGYTF. The CDR3 DNA sequence: TGTGCCAGCAACCTACGCGCCAGGGGACTACATGGCTACACCTTC.

The gene calls are TRBV19 and TRBJ2-3; a possible D gene is TRBD1 (5 bases). The V gene lost 7 bases and the J gene lost 1 base, with 12 bases spanning the gap. The CDR3 contains 14 residues. Germline loops: CDR1 LNHDA, CDR2 SQIVND (reference sequence). This CDR3 reads CASTETGGTDTQYF. In DNA, the CDR3 is TGTGCCAGTACTGAAACAGGAGGCACAGATACGCAGTATTTT.

V gene TRBV5-1 combines with J gene TRBJ2-7; 7 positions agree with TRBD1. This CDR3 is built from 15 residues. The germline gives CDR1 SGHRS, CDR2 YFSETQ. V was pared by 4 bases and J by 5 bases, with 12 bases of the junction left unmatched. The CDR3 protein is CASSPRDSGWNEQYF. The CDR3 DNA reads as TGCGCCAGCAGCCCGAGGGACAGTGGTTGGAACGAGCAGTACTTC.

Written as DNA, the CDR3 is TGCGCCAGCAGCTTGTCTTGGGGAGGCGAGCAGTACTTC. Protein: CASSLSWGGEQYF. V usage is TRBV5-1 and J usage is TRBJ2-7; D is possibly TRBD2 (6 bases). The length of the CDR3 is 13 residues. Germline V gene data show CDR1 as SGHRS and CDR2 as YFSETQ. V was pared by 1 base and J by 6 bases, with 11 bases between.

The chain combines TRBV27 with TRBJ1-3; a weak D match, TRBD1 (6 bases). The germline CDR1 and CDR2 sequences are MNHEY and SMNVEV (reference sequence). CDR3 length: 14 residues. Trimming removed 6 bases from V and 0 bases from J, with 9 bases in between. CDR3 residues: CASRKQGSGNTIYF. CDR3 DNA: TGTGCCAGCAGGAAACAGGGCTCTGGAAACACCATATATTTT.

The chain recombines TRBV5-4 with TRBJ2-3; D is perhaps TRBD2 (6 bases). Germline V gene data show CDR1 as SGHNT and CDR2 as YYREEE (reference sequence). Trimming removed 4 bases at V and 5 bases at J, with 11 bases between. The CDR3 contains 13 residues. The CDR3 coding sequence is TGTGCCAGCAGCCTGGGGGAGGAAGATACGCAGTATTTT. This gives the protein CASSLGEEDTQYF.

This clone was counted once. This chain joins TRBV6-5 and TRBJ2-2; TRBD1 agrees at 7 bases. Germline assignment: CDR1 MNHEY and CDR2 SVGAGI. V dropped 6 bases and J dropped 5; count of bases not matched to a gene: 9. The CDR3 is 15 residues long. The CDR3 sequence is CASSLDRAGTGELFF. CDR3 nucleotide sequence: TGTGCCAGCAGCCTTGACAGGGCCGGGACCGGGGAGCTGTTTTTT.

The CDR3 DNA reads TGTGCCAGCAGCTCGCTGGCCAGGGGCCTTAACTATGGCTACACCTTC. Residues: CASSSLARGLNYGYTF. The chain has TRBV5-6 and TRBJ1-2; possible D gene TRBD1, 6 bases. From germline, CDR1 is SGHDT and CDR2 YYEEEE. The ends were cut back, 3 bases at V and 1 base at J, with 16 bases in the middle. CDR3 size: 16 residues.